The clone carrying this TCR beta chain was recorded a few times. Its specificity is not known. By 5'RACE template switching, TCR cDNA was produced, with a universal primer site and UMIs added in the process. Each CDR3 protein gets one entry after TCRdb re-called the 5' RACE reads with MiXCR. The sample contains around 140,000 distinct CDR3 sequences, roughly 8% of which appear only once. This sample stems from a study of T cells after yellow fever vaccination. Study-level points and caveats: Although the secondary response was weaker, it peaked faster, at day 5 versus 15. Contamination by abundant bulk-population clonotypes could be present in FACS-sorted repertoires. Although most clonotypes did not, a small share appeared in both CD4 and CD8 compartments.

Sequencing was performed on CD4+ T cells sorted from PBMCs, taken 5 days after the yellow fever booster vaccination. The receptor comes from a young man who received the YFV17D yellow fever vaccine.

The chain's CDR3 is CASSQGGLAVYNEQFF. In nucleotides, the CDR3 is TGCGCCAGCAGCCAGGGGGGACTAGCGGTATACAATGAGCAGTTCTTC. This chain connects TRBV4-3 to TRBJ2-1; 11 nucleotides align to TRBD2. This CDR3 is built from 16 residues. The germline CDR1 and CDR2 sequences are LGHNA and YSLEER. The V and J ends lost 3 bases and 4 bases, in that order; junction bases with no gene match: 5.